This T cell receptor (beta chain) is drawn from a study of T-cell memory formation after mild COVID-19. Study-wide findings and caveats: CD4+ clones that contracted lay mainly in CM and EM; CD8+ ones lay in EMRA.

CDR3 length: 19 residues. Germline CDR1 reads SGHTA; CDR2 reads FQGNSA. The V end was cut by 5 bases, the J end by 2 bases, with 27 bases between. This clonotype was counted between two and nine times. Its antigen is unidentified. Constant-segment primers and 5'RACE yielded cDNA libraries for TCR alpha and TCR beta, each carrying sample barcodes and UMIs. TCRdb ran MiXCR on the 5' RACE reads and lists one entry per CDR3 protein. The table records around 200,000 distinct CDR3 sequences, about a fifth of them present only once. The sequenced sample consisted of PBMCs or a T cell subset sorted from them (not recorded which). This chain joins TRBV7-2 and TRBJ1-2; D is perhaps TRBD1 (5 bases). The receptor comes from an adult woman who had mild COVID-19 (a few samples of this study predate the infection). Cell type and time point are not known. CDR3 in amino acids: CASSLRGARTSATNYGYTF. The CDR3 DNA reads TGTGCCAGCAGCCTTCGAGGGGCCCGAACCTCGGCTACCAACTATGGCTACACCTTC.